These 18 T cell receptor beta chains share one sample of origin, sequenced in a study of cytomegalovirus exposure and HLA in healthy donors. 13 Jbeta primers and 60 Vbeta primers were used for the PCR. This table comes from immunoSEQ multiplex PCR, and its TCRdb copy is limited to in-frame clones, with some not included. The profile covers about 100,000 clones, with 65% to 85% appearing a single time and over 15% taken by the ten largest. Sample: PBMCs. The origin of the receptors is a woman aged 55-75 years in good health and CMV-seropositive.

The table lists this clone with a count of one. The chain couples TRBV27 to TRBJ1-2, with a tentative D call TRBD1 (6 bases). The CDR3 has 15 residues. Germline CDR1 reads MNHEY; CDR2 reads SMNVEV (reference sequence). V lost 0 bases and J lost 4, with 12 bases in between. CDR3 in amino acids: CASSLSMGASYGYTF. The DNA of the CDR3 is TGTGCCAGCAGTTTATCGATGGGGGCCTCCTATGGCTACACCTTC.

This chain uses TRBV29-1 with TRBJ2-7; 12 bases match TRBD2. The CDR3 runs to 12 residues. In germline, CDR1 is SQVTM, CDR2 ANQGSEA. V shed 6 bases and J 6 bases; nucleotides not matched to a gene: 3. This chain's CDR3 is CSVWTSGIEQYF. CDR3 DNA: TGCAGCGTCTGGACTAGCGGGATCGAGCAGTACTTC.

The genes are TRBV30 and TRBJ2-3; a weak D match, TRBD2 (5 bases). The V and J ends lost 2 bases and 6 bases respectively, with 9 bases between them. Germline CDR1 reads GTSNPN; CDR2 reads SVGIG (reference sequence). CDR3 length equals 12 residues. The CDR3 nucleotides read TGTGCCTGGAGTTTTTCGGGGGATACGCAGTATTTT. Translation: CAWSFSGDTQYF.

This clone was detected a few times. The rearrangement uses TRBV2 and TRBJ2-7; no definite D call. The CDR3 spans 11 residues. Germline CDR1 is SNHLY and CDR2 is FYNNEI. V shed 6 bases and J shed 4 bases, with 7 bases lying between them. The CDR3 here is CASRRTYEQYF. The DNA of the CDR3 is TGTGCCAGCAGGCGCACTTACGAGCAGTACTTC. The full variable domain, its missing parts supplied by reference TRBV2 and TRBJ2-7, is EPEVTQTPSHQVTQMGQEVILRCVPISNHLYFYWYRQILGQKVEFLVSFYNNEISEKSEIFDDQFSVERPDGSNFTLKIRSTKLEDSAMYFCASRRTYEQYFGPGTRLTVT.

Turning to this clone: The sample holds other DNA sequences that translate to the same CDR3. DNA of the CDR3: TGTGCCAGTAGTATAGGTACCAGGGGAAAAGAAACCGAAGCTTTCTTT. Protein: CASSIGTRGKETEAFF. The chain has TRBV19 and TRBJ1-1; possible D gene TRBD1, 6 bases. V was shortened by 1 base and J by 8 bases, with 20 bases between the two germline ends. CDR3 length equals 16 residues. Germline loops: CDR1 LNHDA, CDR2 SQIVND (reference sequence).

This clone was seen a single time. The J gene is TRBJ1-2, the V gene TRBV10-3; tentatively, D is TRBD1 (6 bases). With 4 bases removed from V and 4 bases from J, the gap between germline ends came to 13 bases. The CDR3 consists of 14 residues. The germline V gene has CDR1 ENHRY and CDR2 SYGVKD. CDR3 loop: CAISGKGGSYGYTF. As DNA, the CDR3 is TGTGCCATCAGTGGGAAAGGGGGATCCTATGGCTACACCTTC.

This chain connects TRBV7-9 to TRBJ2-1, with unresolved D. Trimming left V 4 bases short and J 5 bases short, with 12 bases between. Germline V gene data show CDR1 as SEHNR and CDR2 as FQNEAQ (reference sequence). The CDR3 runs to 14 residues. Here the CDR3 DNA reads TGTGCCAGCAGCTACCCCCCCCAGAACAATGAGCAGTTCTTC. Residues: CASSYPPQNNEQFF. Filled out from reference TRBV7-9 and TRBJ2-1, the complete variable domain reads DTGVSQNPRHKITKRGQNVTFRCDPISEHNRLYWYRQTLGQGPEFLTYFQNEAQLEKSRLLSDRFSAERPKGSFSTLEIQRTEQGDSAMYLCASSYPPQNNEQFFGPGTRLTVL.

This sequence joins TRBV10-2 and TRBJ1-5, with D possibly TRBD1 on 6 matching bases. Germline CDR1 is WSHSY and CDR2 is SAAADI. Deletions cut 5 bases from V and 4 bases from J, with 9 bases between. CDR3 size: 13 residues. CDR3: CASSTTGNQPQHF. The CDR3 bases are TGCGCCAGCAGTACTACAGGGAATCAGCCCCAGCATTTT.

CDR3 nucleotide sequence: TGTGCCAGCAGCCACACGAGGGCCGGAATCTCCTACAATGAGCAGTTCTTC. It specifies CASSHTRAGISYNEQFF. The chain recombines TRBV13 with TRBJ2-1, with a tentative D call TRBD2 (5 bases). CDR1 is PRHDT, CDR2 FYEKMQ, per germline (reference sequence). Trimming took off 5 bases at V and 0 bases at J, with 17 bases between the two ends. This CDR3 region has 17 residues.

CDR3 nucleotide sequence: TGTGCCAGCAGCGTATCCGGAGGTCATCCTCTTGACTACGAGCAGTACTTC. It yields the protein CASSVSGGHPLDYEQYF. The chain is built from TRBV9 and TRBJ2-7; D perhaps matches TRBD2 (5 bases). Germline values: CDR1 SGDLS, CDR2 YYNGEE. Trimming took off 1 base at V and 3 bases at J, with 20 bases between the two ends. There are 17 residues in the CDR3.

This rearrangement joins TRBV19 to TRBJ1-2, with D possibly TRBD1 on 5 matching bases. V lost 0 bases to trimming and J lost 4 bases, with 9 bases between them. CDR1 and CDR2 from the germline V gene are LNHDA and SQIVND (reference sequence). CDR3 length: 14 amino acids. The CDR3 sequence is CASSIDTGRYGYTF. The CDR3 DNA reads as TGTGCCAGTAGTATAGACACAGGCCGCTATGGCTACACCTTC.

The chain recombines TRBV27 with TRBJ2-1; the D gene is possibly TRBD1 (5 bases). Germline lookup yields CDR1 MNHEY and CDR2 SMNVEV (reference sequence). Trimming shortened V by 3 bases and J by 8 bases, and 17 bases separated the two germline ends. This CDR3 contains 15 residues. CDR3 nucleotide sequence: TGTGCCAGCAGTTTCCGGCAGGGTGGGCTCGATGAGCAGTTCTTC. It yields the protein CASSFRQGGLDEQFF.

The V call is TRBV19, the J call TRBJ1-1, with 8 bases that match TRBD1. CDR1 LNHDA and CDR2 SQIVND come from the germline V gene (reference sequence). Trimming took 6 bases from V and 5 from J; bases not matched to a gene: 8. The CDR3 runs to 14 residues. CDR3 nucleotides: TGTGCCAGTAGGAGCACAGGGGGGGTAACTGAAGCTTTCTTT. Residues: CASRSTGGVTEAFF. The complete variable domain, with remaining parts taken from reference TRBV19 and TRBJ1-1, reads DGGITQSPKYLFRKEGQNVTLSCEQNLNHDAMYWYRQDPGQGLRLIYYSQIVNDFQKGDIAEGYSVSREKKESFPLTVTSAQKNPTAFYLCASRSTGGVTEAFFGQGTRLTVV.

The chain is built from TRBV10-3 and TRBJ2-2, with 10 bases aligning to TRBD2. From germline, CDR1 is ENHRY and CDR2 SYGVKD. The J segment lost 5 bases and the V segment lost 10 bases, leaving 13 bases of the junction unmatched. This CDR3 is built from 16 residues. The CDR3 sequence is CATESPSGSGTGELFF. CDR3 DNA: TGTGCCACGGAATCCCCTAGCGGGAGCGGGACCGGGGAGCTGTTTTTT.

In regard to this clone: Other DNA sequences in this specimen translate into the identical CDR3. The chain employs TRBV6-5 and TRBJ2-1, with a tentative D call TRBD2 (6 bases). The CDR3 is 12 residues long. V was trimmed by 6 bases and J by 8 bases, leaving 11 bases between them. The germline CDR1 and CDR2 sequences are MNHEY and SVGAGI. This CDR3 reads CASRRLDYEQFF. The CDR3 DNA sequence: TGTGCCAGCAGACGACTAGATTATGAGCAGTTCTTC.

This chain connects TRBV9 to TRBJ2-1; 7 positions agree with TRBD2. Per germline, CDR1 SGDLS and CDR2 YYNGEE. The CDR3 loop spans 15 amino acids. V lost 2 bases, J lost 5 bases, and 7 bases stayed unmatched. CDR3 bases: TGTGCCAGCAGCGTCGGCGGGAGTGGGGACAATGAGCAGTTCTTC. Encoded protein: CASSVGGSGDNEQFF.

The rearrangement links TRBV6-6 to TRBJ2-1, with 8 nucleotides matching TRBD1. The CDR3 is made up of 16 amino acids. The ends lost 0 bases at V and 8 bases at J; junction bases unmatched: 9. CDR1 MNHNY and CDR2 SVGAGI come from the germline V gene (reference sequence). CDR3 amino acids: CASSYSGQGGSHEQFF. The DNA for the CDR3 is TGTGCCAGCAGTTACTCCGGACAGGGCGGATCCCATGAGCAGTTCTTC.

The chain links TRBV25-1 to TRBJ2-7; 8 bases are a match to TRBD1. Germline lookup yields CDR1 MGHDK and CDR2 SYGVNS. The junction had 8 bases not matched to a gene; V was cut back by 4 bases and J by 6 bases. The CDR3 has 14 residues. CDR3 protein: CASSAGTGLVEQYF. The CDR3 DNA reads TGTGCCAGCAGTGCCGGGACAGGACTGGTCGAGCAGTACTTC.